The clone carrying this T cell receptor beta chain occurred a few times. Its antigen is still unknown. TCRdb's table, derived via immunoSEQ multiplex PCR, lists solely in-frame clones and lacks some. The top ten hold 0.2% to 0.25% of the sample, which has about 88,000 clones, more than 80% seen once. Patients were ineligible given autoimmune disease history or systemic immunosuppression. This entry is derived from a study of OX40 agonist ivuxolimab in advanced cancers. Study in general: Patients undergoing dose escalation presented with hepatocellular carcinoma, melanoma, renal cell or head and neck cancer. Checkpoint inhibitors had been given previously to roughly 36% of patients.

In germline, CDR1 is MNHEY, CDR2 SVGAGI. V lost 6 bases, J lost 1 base, and 6 bases stayed unmatched. This CDR3 spans 15 amino acids. Broader study findings: Researchers report that CD8+ T cells had, on average, more expanded clones than CD4+.

The TCR originated in an adult with an advanced solid tumor such as melanoma, head and neck, liver or kidney cancer. The specimen was CD4+ or CD8+ T cells sorted from blood, collected in a trial of the OX40 agonist ivuxolimab. The chain is built from TRBV6-5 and TRBJ1-5; 7 bases map to TRBD1. CDR3 nucleotide sequence: TGTGCCAGCAGCTCGACAGGGCTGAGCAATCAGCCCCAGCATTTT. Its protein is CASSSTGLSNQPQHF.